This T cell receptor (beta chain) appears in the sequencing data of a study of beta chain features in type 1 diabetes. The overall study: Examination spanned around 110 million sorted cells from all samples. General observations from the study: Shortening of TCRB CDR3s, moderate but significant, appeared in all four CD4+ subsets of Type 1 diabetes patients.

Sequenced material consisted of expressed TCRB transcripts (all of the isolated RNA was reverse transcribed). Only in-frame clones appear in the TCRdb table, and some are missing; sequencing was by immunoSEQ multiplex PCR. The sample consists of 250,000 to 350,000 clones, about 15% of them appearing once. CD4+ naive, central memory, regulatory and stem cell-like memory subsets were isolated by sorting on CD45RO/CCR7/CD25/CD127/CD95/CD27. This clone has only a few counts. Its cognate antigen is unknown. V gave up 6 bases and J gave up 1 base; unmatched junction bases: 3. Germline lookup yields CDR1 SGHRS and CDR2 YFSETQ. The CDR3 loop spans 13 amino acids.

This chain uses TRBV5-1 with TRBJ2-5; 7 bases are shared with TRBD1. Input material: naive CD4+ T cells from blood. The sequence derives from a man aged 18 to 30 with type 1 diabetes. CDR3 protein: CASTGQAQETQYF. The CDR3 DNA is TGCGCCAGCACCGGACAGGCCCAAGAGACCCAGTACTTC.